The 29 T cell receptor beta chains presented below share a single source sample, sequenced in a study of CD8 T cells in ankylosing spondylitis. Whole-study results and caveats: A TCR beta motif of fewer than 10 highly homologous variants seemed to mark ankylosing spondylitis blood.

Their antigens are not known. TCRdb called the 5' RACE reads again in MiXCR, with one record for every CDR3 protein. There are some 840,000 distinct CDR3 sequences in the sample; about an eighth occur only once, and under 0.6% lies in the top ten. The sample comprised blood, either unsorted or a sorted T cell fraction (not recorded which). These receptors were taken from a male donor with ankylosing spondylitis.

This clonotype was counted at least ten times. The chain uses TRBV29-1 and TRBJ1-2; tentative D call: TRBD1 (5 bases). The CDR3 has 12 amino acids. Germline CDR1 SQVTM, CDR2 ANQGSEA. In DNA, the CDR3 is TGCACCTCCTGGGGGGGGAACTATGGCTACACCTTC. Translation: CTSWGGNYGYTF.

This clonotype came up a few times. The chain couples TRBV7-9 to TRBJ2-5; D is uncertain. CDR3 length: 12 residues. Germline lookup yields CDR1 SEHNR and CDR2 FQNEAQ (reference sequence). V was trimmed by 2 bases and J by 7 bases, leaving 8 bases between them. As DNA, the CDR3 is TGTGCCAGCAGCTTATTGCTGGGGACCCAGTACTTC. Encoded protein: CASSLLLGTQYF.

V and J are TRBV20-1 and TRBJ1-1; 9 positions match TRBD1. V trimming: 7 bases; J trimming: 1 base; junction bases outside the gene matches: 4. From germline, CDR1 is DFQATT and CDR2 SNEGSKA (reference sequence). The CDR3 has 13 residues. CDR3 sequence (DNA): TGCAGTGGGGACAGGGATTCGAACACTGAAGCTTTCTTT. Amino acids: CSGDRDSNTEAFF.

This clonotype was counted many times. CDR3 in amino acids: CASSDPGTGGTDTQYF. The CDR3 bases are TGTGCCAGTAGTGATCCCGGGACAGGGGGAACAGATACGCAGTATTTT. The chain carries TRBV6-2 or TRBV6-3 and TRBJ2-3; 11 nucleotides agree with TRBD1. CDR3 size: 16 residues. The V segment lost 9 bases and the J segment 3 bases; nucleotides outside the gene matches: 11. Germline V gene sequence: CDR1 MNHEY, CDR2 SVGEGT.

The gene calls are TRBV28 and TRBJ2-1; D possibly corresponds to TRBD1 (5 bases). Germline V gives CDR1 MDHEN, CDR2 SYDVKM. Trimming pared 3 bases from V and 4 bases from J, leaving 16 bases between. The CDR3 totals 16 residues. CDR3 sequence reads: CASSFYDRGPYNEQFF. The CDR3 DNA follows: TGTGCCAGCAGTTTTTATGACAGAGGTCCTTACAATGAGCAGTTCTTC.

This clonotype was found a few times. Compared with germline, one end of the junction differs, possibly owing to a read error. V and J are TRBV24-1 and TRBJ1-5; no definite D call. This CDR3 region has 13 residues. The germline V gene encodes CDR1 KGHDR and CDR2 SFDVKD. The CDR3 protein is CAARVNSNQPQHF. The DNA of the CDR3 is TGTGCCGCCAGAGTTAATAGCAATCAGCCCCAGCATTTT.

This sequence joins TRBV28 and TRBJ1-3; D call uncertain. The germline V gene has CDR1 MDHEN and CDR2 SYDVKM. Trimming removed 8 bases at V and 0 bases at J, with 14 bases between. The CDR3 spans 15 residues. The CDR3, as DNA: TGTGCCAGCTCCCCGGCAGCGAACTCTGGAAACACCATATATTTT. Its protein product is CASSPAANSGNTIYF.

The CDR3 sequence is CASSPPRAGNTGELFF. The CDR3, as DNA: TGCGCCAGCAGCCCACCCAGAGCGGGGAACACCGGGGAGCTGTTTTTT. The V gene is TRBV4-3, the J gene TRBJ2-2, with D maybe TRBD2 (6 bases). Germline V gene sequence: CDR1 LGHNA, CDR2 YSLEER. The CDR3 is 16 residues long. V lost 4 bases, J lost 1 base, and 13 bases lay in between.

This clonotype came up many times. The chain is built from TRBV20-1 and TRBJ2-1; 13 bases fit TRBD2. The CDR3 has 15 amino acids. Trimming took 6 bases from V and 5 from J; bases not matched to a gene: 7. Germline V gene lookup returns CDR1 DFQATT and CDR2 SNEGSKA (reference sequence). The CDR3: CSAAPGLAGNNEQFF. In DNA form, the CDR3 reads TGCAGTGCAGCCCCGGGACTAGCGGGGAACAATGAGCAGTTCTTC.

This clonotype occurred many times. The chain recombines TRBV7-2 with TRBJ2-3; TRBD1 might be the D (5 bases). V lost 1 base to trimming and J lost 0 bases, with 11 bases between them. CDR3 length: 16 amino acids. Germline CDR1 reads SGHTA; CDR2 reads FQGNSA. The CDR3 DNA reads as TGTGCCAGCAGCTTAGGTTACAGGCGAAGCACAGATACGCAGTATTTT. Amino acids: CASSLGYRRSTDTQYF.

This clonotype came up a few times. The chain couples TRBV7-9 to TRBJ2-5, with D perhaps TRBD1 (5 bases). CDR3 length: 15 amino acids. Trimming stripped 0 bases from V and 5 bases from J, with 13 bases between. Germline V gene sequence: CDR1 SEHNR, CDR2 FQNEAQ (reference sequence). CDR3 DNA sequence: TGTGCCAGCAGCTTAGCAACCAGGGTAATTGAGACCCAGTACTTC. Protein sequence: CASSLATRVIETQYF.

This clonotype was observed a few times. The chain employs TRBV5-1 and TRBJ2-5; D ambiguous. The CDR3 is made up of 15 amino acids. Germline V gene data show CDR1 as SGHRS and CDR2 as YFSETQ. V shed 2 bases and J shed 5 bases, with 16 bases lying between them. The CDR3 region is CASSFGNQVVETQYF. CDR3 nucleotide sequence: TGCGCCAGCAGCTTCGGAAACCAGGTCGTGGAGACCCAGTACTTC.

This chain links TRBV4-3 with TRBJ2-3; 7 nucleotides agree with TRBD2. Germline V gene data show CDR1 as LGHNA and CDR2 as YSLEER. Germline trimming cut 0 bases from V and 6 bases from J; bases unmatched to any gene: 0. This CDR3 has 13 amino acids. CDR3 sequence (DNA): TGCGCCAGCAGCCAAGAGGGGGGGGATACGCAGTATTTT. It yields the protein CASSQEGGDTQYF.

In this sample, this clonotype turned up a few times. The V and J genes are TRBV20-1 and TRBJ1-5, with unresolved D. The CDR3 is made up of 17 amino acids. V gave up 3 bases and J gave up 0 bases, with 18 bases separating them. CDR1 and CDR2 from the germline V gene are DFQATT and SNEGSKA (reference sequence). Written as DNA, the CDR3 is TGCAGTGCTAGGAGACTCTCGGACTACTCTAGCAATCAGCCCCAGCATTTT. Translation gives CSARRLSDYSSNQPQHF.

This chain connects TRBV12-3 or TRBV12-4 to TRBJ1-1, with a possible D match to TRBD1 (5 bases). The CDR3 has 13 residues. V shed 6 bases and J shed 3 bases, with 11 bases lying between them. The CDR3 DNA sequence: TGTGCCAGCAGAGTGACAGAATACACTGAAGCTTTCTTT. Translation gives CASRVTEYTEAFF.

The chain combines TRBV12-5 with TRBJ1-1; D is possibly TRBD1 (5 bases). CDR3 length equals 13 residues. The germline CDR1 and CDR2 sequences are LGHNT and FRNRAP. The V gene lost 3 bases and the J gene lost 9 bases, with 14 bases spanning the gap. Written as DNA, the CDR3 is TGTGCTAGTGGTTTAGAACCGGGACTACAAGCTTTCTTT. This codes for CASGLEPGLQAFF.

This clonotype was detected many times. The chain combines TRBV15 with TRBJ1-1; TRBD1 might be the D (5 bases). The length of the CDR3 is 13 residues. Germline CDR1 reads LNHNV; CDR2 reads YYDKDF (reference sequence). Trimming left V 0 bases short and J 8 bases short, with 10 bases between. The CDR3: CATSRDKNREAFF. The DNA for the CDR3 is TGTGCCACCAGCAGAGATAAAAACAGGGAAGCTTTCTTT.

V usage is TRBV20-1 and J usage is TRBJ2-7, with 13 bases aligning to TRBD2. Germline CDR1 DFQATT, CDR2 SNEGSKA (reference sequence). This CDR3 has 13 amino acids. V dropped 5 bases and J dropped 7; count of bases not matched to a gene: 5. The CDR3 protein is CSAGTSGKGEQYF. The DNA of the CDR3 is TGCAGTGCTGGGACTAGCGGGAAGGGGGAGCAGTACTTC.

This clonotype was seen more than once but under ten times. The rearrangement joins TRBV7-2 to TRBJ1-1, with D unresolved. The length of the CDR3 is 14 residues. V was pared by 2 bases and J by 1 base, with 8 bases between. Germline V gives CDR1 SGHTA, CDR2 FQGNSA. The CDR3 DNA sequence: TGTGCCAGCAGCTTATTCGCAGAGAACACTGAAGCTTTCTTT. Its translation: CASSLFAENTEAFF.

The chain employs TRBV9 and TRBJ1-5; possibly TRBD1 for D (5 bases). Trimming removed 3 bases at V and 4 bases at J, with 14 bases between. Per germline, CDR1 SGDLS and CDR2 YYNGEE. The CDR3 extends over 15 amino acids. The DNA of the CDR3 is TGTGCCAGCAGCGGTACAAGCGGGGGGAATCAGCCCCAGCATTTT. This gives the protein CASSGTSGGNQPQHF.

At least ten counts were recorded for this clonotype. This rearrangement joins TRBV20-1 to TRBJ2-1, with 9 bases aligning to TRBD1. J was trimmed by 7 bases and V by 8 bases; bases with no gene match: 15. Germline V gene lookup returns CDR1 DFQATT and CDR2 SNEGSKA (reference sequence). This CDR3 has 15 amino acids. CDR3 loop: CSMPDRDRVWNEQFF. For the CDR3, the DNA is TGCAGTATGCCAGATCGGGACAGGGTATGGAATGAGCAGTTCTTC.

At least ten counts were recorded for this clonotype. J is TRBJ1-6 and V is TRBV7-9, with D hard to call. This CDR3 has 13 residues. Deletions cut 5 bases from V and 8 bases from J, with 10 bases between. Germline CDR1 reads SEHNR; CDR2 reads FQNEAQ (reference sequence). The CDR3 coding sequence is TGTGCCAGCAGCCGAGCTACAGATTCACCCCTCCACTTT. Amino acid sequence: CASSRATDSPLHF.

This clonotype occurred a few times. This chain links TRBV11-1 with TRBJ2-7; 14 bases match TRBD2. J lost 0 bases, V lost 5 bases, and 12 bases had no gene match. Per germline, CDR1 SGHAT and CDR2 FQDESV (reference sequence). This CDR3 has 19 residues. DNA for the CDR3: TGTGCCAGCAGCAAGACCCAGGGACTAGCGGGAGTATTCTCCTACGAGCAGTACTTC. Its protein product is CASSKTQGLAGVFSYEQYF.

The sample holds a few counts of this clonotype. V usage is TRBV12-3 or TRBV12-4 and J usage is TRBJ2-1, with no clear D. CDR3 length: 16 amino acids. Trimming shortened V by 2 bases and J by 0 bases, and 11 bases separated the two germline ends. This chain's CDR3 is CASSLTEMSSYNEQFF. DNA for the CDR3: TGTGCCAGCAGTTTAACGGAGATGAGCTCCTACAATGAGCAGTTCTTC.

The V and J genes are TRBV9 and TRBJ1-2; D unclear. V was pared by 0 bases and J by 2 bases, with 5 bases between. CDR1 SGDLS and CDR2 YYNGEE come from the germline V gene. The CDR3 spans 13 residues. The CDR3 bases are TGTGCCAGCAGCGTAGAGGGCAACTATGGCTACACCTTC. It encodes CASSVEGNYGYTF. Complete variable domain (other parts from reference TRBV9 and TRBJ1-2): DSGVTQTPKHLITATGQRVTLRCSPRSGDLSVYWYQQSLDQGLQFLIQYYNGEERAKGNILERFSAQQFPDLHSELNLSSLELGDSALYFCASSVEGNYGYTFGSGTRLTVV.

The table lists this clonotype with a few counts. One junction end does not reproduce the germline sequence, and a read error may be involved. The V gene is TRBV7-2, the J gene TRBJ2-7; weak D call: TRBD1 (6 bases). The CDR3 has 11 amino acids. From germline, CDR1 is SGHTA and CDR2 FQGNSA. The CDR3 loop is CASSLGQVPFF. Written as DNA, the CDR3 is TGTGCCAGCAGCTTAGGACAGGTACCTTTTTTC.

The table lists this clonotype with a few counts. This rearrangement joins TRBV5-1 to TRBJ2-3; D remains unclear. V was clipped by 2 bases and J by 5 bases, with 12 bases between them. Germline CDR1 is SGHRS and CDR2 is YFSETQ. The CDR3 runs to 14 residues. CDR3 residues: CASSFGGLEDTQYF. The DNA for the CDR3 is TGCGCCAGCAGCTTCGGTGGGTTAGAAGATACGCAGTATTTT.

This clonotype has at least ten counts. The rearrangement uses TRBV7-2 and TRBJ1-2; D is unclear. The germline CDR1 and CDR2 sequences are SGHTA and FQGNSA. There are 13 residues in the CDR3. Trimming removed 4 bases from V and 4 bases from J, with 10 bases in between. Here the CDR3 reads CASSSGISYGYTF. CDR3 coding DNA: TGTGCCAGCAGCTCCGGGATCTCCTATGGCTACACCTTC.

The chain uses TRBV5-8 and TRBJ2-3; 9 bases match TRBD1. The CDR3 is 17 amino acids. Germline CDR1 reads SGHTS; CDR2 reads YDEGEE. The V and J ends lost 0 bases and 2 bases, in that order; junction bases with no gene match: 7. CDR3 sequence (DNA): TGTGCCAGCAGCTTGGAATCCGGGACAGGGCTCACAGATACGCAGTATTTT. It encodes CASSLESGTGLTDTQYF.